This paragraph reports one T cell receptor beta chain. Its antigen is still unknown. The record originates from a study of long-term antiretroviral therapy in people with HIV. Study results and limitations: Increased diversity was seen after ART, yet it remained lower than in transplant donor controls.

Samples were assayed with immunoSEQ v3.0 at survey level. The protocol was immunoSEQ multiplex PCR, while the TCRdb copy is restricted to in-frame clones and leaves out a portion. The sample records 15,000 to 20,000 clones, roughly 88% being singletons. The CDR3 contains 13 residues. Trimming pared 2 bases from V and 2 bases from J, leaving 7 bases between. The V gene's germline CDR1 is GTSNPN and CDR2 SVGIG (reference sequence). The clonotype comes from a woman in her twenties or thirties with HIV. This chain joins TRBV30 and TRBJ1-5; D is unresolved. Sequenced material: unsorted PBMCs, taken more than 2.2 years before starting antiretroviral therapy. CDR3 amino acids: CAWSPQGNQPQHF. CDR3 coding DNA: TGTGCCTGGAGTCCCCAGGGCAATCAGCCCCAGCATTTT.